Below are 29 T cell receptor delta chains sequenced from a single sample in a study of Vδ1+ human thymocytes. Study-level results: Highly polyclonal TRG and TRD repertoires with Gaussian CDR3 length distributions appeared in thymus.

The template was reverse-transcribed extracted RNA. Multiplex PCR used pooled V-gene forward primers and a constant-region reverse primer to amplify CDR3s. TCRdb made new clone calls on the multiplex PCR reads using CATT. The sample carries 25,000 to 30,000 delta-chain clones, 6% to 8% recorded once. These receptors lack a known antigen. The sequencing sample was made of Vdelta1+ gamma-delta thymocytes from the thymus. The subset: FACS-sorted CD3+ TCRalphabeta- TCRVdelta1+ TCRVdelta2- thymocytes. These receptors were collected from a girl less than two years old who had congenital heart surgery.

This clone has only a few counts. The chain uses TRDV1 and TRDJ1, with TRDD3 matching over 10 bases. Germline V CDR1 and CDR2: TSWWSYY, QGS. V gave up 1 base and J gave up 0 bases; unmatched junction bases: 26. The CDR3 length is 24 residues. The CDR3 sequence: CALGERERKFLPTGGFWYTDKLIF. The CDR3 coding sequence is TGTGCTCTTGGGGAACGGGAACGGAAGTTCCTACCGACTGGGGGATTCTGGTACACCGATAAACTCATCTTT.

This clone was seen a few times. J is TRDJ1 and V is TRDV1, with 7 bases lining up with TRDD3. Germline CDR1 and CDR2: TSWWSYY and QGS. V was clipped by 2 bases and J by 0 bases; unmatched bases: 12. CDR3 size: 18 residues. CDR3 nucleotides: TGTGCTCTTGGGGAAAGGCTGGCTGGGGGTTACGACACCGATAAACTCATCTTT. The encoded protein is CALGERLAGGYDTDKLIF.

V and J are TRDV1 and TRDJ1; no clear D gene. CDR1 is TSWWSYY and CDR2 is QGS in the germline V gene. This CDR3 is 17 amino acids long. V lost 0 bases and J lost 1, with 15 bases in between. This CDR3 reads CALGELNPWTLTDKLIF. The CDR3 bases are TGTGCTCTTGGGGAACTTAACCCGTGGACTCTCACCGATAAACTCATCTTT.

This clone was observed a handful of times. The rearrangement joins TRDV1 to TRDJ1; 10 bases agree with TRDD3. The J gene, absent from TCRdb, was called here by matching the DNA to germline. CDR1 is TSWWSYY, CDR2 QGS, per germline. The CDR3 is made up of 22 amino acids. J gave up 3 bases and V 0 bases, and 22 bases lay outside the gene matches. This chain's CDR3 is CALGELRSRRVLGDRIPDKLIF. The CDR3 DNA reads as TGTGCTCTTGGGGAACTACGGTCTCGGCGGGTACTGGGGGATCGGATTCCCGATAAACTCATCTTT.

V and J are TRDV1 and TRDJ1; TRDD3 agrees at 13 bases. The CDR3 covers 24 residues. Germline values: CDR1 TSWWSYY, CDR2 QGS. J gave up 0 bases and V 2 bases, and 24 bases lay outside the gene matches. The CDR3 sequence: CALGEFVPVEVLGDTRIHTDKLIF. The CDR3 bases are TGTGCTCTTGGGGAATTTGTCCCCGTGGAGGTACTGGGGGATACGCGTATCCACACCGATAAACTCATCTTT.

J is TRDJ1 and V is TRDV1, with 12 positions matching TRDD3. The CDR3 runs 19 residues. J gave up 3 bases and V 6 bases, and 17 bases lay outside the gene matches. Germline CDR1 TSWWSYY, CDR2 QGS. CDR3 sequence reads: CALGSSAELGDTLSDKLIF. DNA of the CDR3: TGTGCTCTTGGCTCGTCTGCAGAACTGGGGGATACATTGTCCGATAAACTCATCTTT.

The chain employs TRDV1 and TRDJ1; tentative D call: TRDD1 (5 bases). This CDR3 spans 22 amino acids. The V gene lost 2 bases and the J gene lost 8 bases, with 39 bases spanning the gap. Germline loops: CDR1 TSWWSYY, CDR2 QGS. The CDR3 DNA reads TGTGCTCTTGGGGAAGGGACTACAGGTCCTGTAAAATTTAAAATAATCCCCCCAAAACTCATCTTT. Its translation is CALGEGTTGPVKFKIIPPKLIF.

The gene calls are TRDV1 and TRDJ1, with 8 bases fitting TRDD3. The CDR3 extends over 21 amino acids. Germline CDR1 reads TSWWSYY; CDR2 reads QGS. V shed 1 base, J shed 0 bases, and the junction held 19 bases outside the gene matches. In nucleotides, the CDR3 is TGTGCTCTTGGGGAACCGACGCCTTACTTGTACTTGGGGATACACACCGATAAACTCATCTTT. Protein sequence: CALGEPTPYLYLGIHTDKLIF.

This clone was found a few times. V gene TRDV1 combines with J gene TRDJ1; D unclear. Germline CDR1 TSWWSYY, CDR2 QGS. The V end was cut by 3 bases, the J end by 4 bases, with 21 bases between. CDR3 length equals 17 residues. CDR3 in DNA: TGTGCTCTTGGGGAGTCGGCCCCATGGACCGTGGACGATAAACTCATCTTT. Translating gives CALGESAPWTVDDKLIF.

The J gene call is TRDJ1, but no V gene call exists; the D call TRDD3 from the table was never checked on the DNA. This CDR3 is 22 amino acids long. CDR3 DNA: TGTGCTCTTGGGGAACCTCTTCCTACGGTCCCGTCACGTACTGGGCAGACCGATAAACTCATCTTT. This encodes CALGEPLPTVPSRTGQTDKLIF.

The V gene is TRDV1, the J gene TRDJ1; 12 nucleotides match TRDD3. TCRdb supplies no J gene; here it was assigned by aligning the nucleotide sequence to germline. Germline CDR1 reads TSWWSYY; CDR2 reads QGS. V trimming: 2 bases; J trimming: 2 bases; junction bases outside the gene matches: 18. The CDR3 is made up of 21 amino acids. The CDR3 nucleotides read TGTGCTCTTGGGGAATTCGGAGTACTGGGGGATACACAATATTGGACCGATAAACTCATCTTT. This encodes CALGEFGVLGDTQYWTDKLIF.

In its sample, this clone was seen a few times. This chain connects TRDV1 to TRDJ1; weak D call: TRDD3 (6 bases). Germline lookup yields CDR1 TSWWSYY and CDR2 QGS. The CDR3 spans 18 residues. Trimming removed 0 bases from V and 0 bases from J, with 17 bases in between. As DNA, the CDR3 is TGTGCTCTTGGGGAACTCTTTGGGGGGGGCCAGTACACCGATAAACTCATCTTT. Amino acid sequence: CALGELFGGGQYTDKLIF.

The chain combines TRDV1 with TRDJ1; 9 bases match TRDD3. The CDR3 sequence is 17 residues long. CDR1 is TSWWSYY, CDR2 QGS, per germline. J was trimmed by 9 bases and V by 1 base; bases with no gene match: 15. In DNA form, the CDR3 reads TGTGCTCTTGGGGAACGGAAGGGGTTCCTACGGGGATACGAACTCATCTTT. Protein: CALGERKGFLRGYELIF.

V is TRAV29/DV5 and J is TRDJ3; TRDD3 matches at 8 bases. Because TCRdb records no J gene, it was assigned here through a match of the DNA to germline. Unmatched junction bases numbered 26, after V lost 0 bases and J lost 0 bases. CDR3 size: 25 residues. The V gene's germline CDR1 is NSMFDY and CDR2 ISSIKDK. Written as DNA, the CDR3 is TGTGCAGCAAGCGCGGTCCTACCGGACTGGGGGTTCACTTCGCGGAGCTCCTGGGACACCCGACAGATGTTTTTC. Protein product: CAASAVLPDWGFTSRSSWDTRQMFF.

This clone showed up just a few times. V is TRDV1 and J is TRDJ1, with D perhaps TRDD3 (5 bases). The CDR3 sequence is 19 residues long. The ends were cut back, 2 bases at V and 0 bases at J, with 22 bases in the middle. Germline CDR1 and CDR2: TSWWSYY and QGS. CDR3 sequence: CALGELPFNTVVYTDKLIF. In DNA, the CDR3 is TGTGCTCTTGGGGAATTACCATTCAATACGGTTGTGTACACCGATAAACTCATCTTT.

This clone is medium-sized in the sample. V gene TRDV2 combines with J gene TRDJ1; 7 bases are a match to TRDD3. The CDR3 consists of 16 residues. Germline trimming cut 4 bases from V and 12 bases from J; bases unmatched to any gene: 22. Looked up from germline, CDR1 is GEAIGNYY and CDR2 is EKD. This CDR3 reads CACELLGPLEAYRVIF. The CDR3 nucleotides read TGTGCCTGTGAGCTACTGGGGCCCCTGGAGGCCTATAGAGTCATCTTT.

This clone appeared a few times. This rearrangement joins TRDV1 to TRDJ1; 7 bases map to TRDD3. The V gene end was trimmed by 0 bases and the J gene end by 0 bases; junction bases not matched to a gene: 22. The length of the CDR3 is 22 residues. The germline V gene encodes CDR1 TSWWSYY and CDR2 QGS. CDR3 sequence (DNA): TGTGCTCTTGGGGAACTTGGCCTCCCCGCTTTGTCTCATGGGGGACACACCGATAAACTCATCTTT. This codes for CALGELGLPALSHGGHTDKLIF.

The chain combines TRDV1 with TRDJ1; 7 bases match TRDD3. V was clipped by 5 bases and J by 0 bases; unmatched bases: 21. This CDR3 comprises 20 residues. Per germline, CDR1 TSWWSYY and CDR2 QGS. CDR3 sequence: CALGFFPGGSHLSYTDKLIF. The CDR3 DNA is TGTGCTCTTGGGTTTTTCCCCGGGGGATCACACCTATCCTACACCGATAAACTCATCTTT.

This clone was seen more than once but under ten times. The rearrangement joins TRDV1 to TRDJ1, with 11 bases matching TRDD3. With 4 bases clipped from V and 3 bases from J, the junction kept 22 bases outside the gene matches. The CDR3 totals 21 residues. Germline lookup yields CDR1 TSWWSYY and CDR2 QGS. This chain's CDR3 is CALGVQASLYWGIYESDKLIF. In nucleotides, the CDR3 is TGTGCTCTTGGGGTCCAGGCCTCGCTCTACTGGGGGATATATGAATCCGATAAACTCATCTTT.

This clone was detected a few times. This chain uses TRDV1 with TRDJ1; D is undetermined. Germline-derived CDR1 and CDR2 are TSWWSYY and QGS. The CDR3 extends over 15 amino acids. Trimming stripped 5 bases from V and 0 bases from J, with 13 bases between. Here the CDR3 DNA reads TGTGCTCTTGGGAACAGTAGGGTTTACACCGATAAACTCATCTTT. Its protein is CALGNSRVYTDKLIF.

This clone is categorized as medium-sized. V is TRDV2 and J is TRDJ1; D gene uncertain. Germline CDR1 GEAIGNYY, CDR2 EKD. The CDR3 sequence is 18 residues long. Trimming cost V 6 bases and J 0 bases, with 25 bases left between them. CDR3 nucleotide sequence: TGTGCCTGTCCCTCCTCCTGGAGCCACTATGGCTACACCGATAAACTCATCTTT. This translates into CACPSSWSHYGYTDKLIF.

The sample holds a few counts of this clone. The chain employs TRDV1 and TRDJ1; 9 bases match TRDD2. The CDR3 is made up of 22 amino acids. Germline loops: CDR1 TSWWSYY, CDR2 QGS. J was trimmed by 0 bases and V by 2 bases; bases with no gene match: 22. The chain's CDR3 is CALGEGNPSYGTGVSYTDKLIF. The CDR3 bases are TGTGCTCTTGGGGAAGGTAATCCTTCCTACGGAACTGGGGTCTCTTACACCGATAAACTCATCTTT.

The rearrangement links TRDV2 to TRDJ1; possibly TRDD3 for D (5 bases). From germline, CDR1 is GEAIGNYY and CDR2 EKD. Trimming took off 0 bases at V and 2 bases at J, with 27 bases between the two ends. The CDR3 has 20 residues. CDR3 sequence reads: CACDTGCLSGATRGTDKLIF. DNA for the CDR3: TGTGCCTGTGACACCGGGTGCCTCAGTGGGGCCACGCGGGGGACCGATAAACTCATCTTT.

This clone was observed a handful of times. The V and J genes are TRDV1 and TRDJ1; no clear D gene. This CDR3 contains 16 residues. CDR1 and CDR2 from the germline V gene are TSWWSYY and QGS. V shed 6 bases and J shed 0 bases, with 17 bases lying between them. CDR3 residues: CALGVRHRAYTDKLIF. The CDR3 DNA sequence: TGTGCTCTTGGAGTCCGGCATCGGGCGTACACCGATAAACTCATCTTT.

This chain links TRDV2 with TRDJ1; 11 bases fit TRDD3. Here the J gene was assigned by germline matching of the DNA, as TCRdb has none. In germline, CDR1 is GEAIGNYY, CDR2 EKD. The CDR3 contains 20 residues. Trimming cost V 6 bases and J 0 bases; bases outside gene matches: 20. The CDR3 region is CACLGDTHIPFRPYTDKLIF. In nucleotides, the CDR3 is TGTGCCTGTTTGGGGGATACGCATATTCCGTTTAGGCCGTACACCGATAAACTCATCTTT.

The V and J genes are TRDV1 and TRDJ1; 9 nucleotides line up with TRDD2. Trimming took 5 bases from V and 1 from J; bases not matched to a gene: 26. CDR3 length: 22 amino acids. The germline gives CDR1 TSWWSYY, CDR2 QGS. The CDR3 DNA reads TGTGCTCTTGGGAGACCCTCCTTCCTACCCCGGGGGATCTGGCACCCCACCGATAAACTCATCTTT. It specifies CALGRPSFLPRGIWHPTDKLIF.

The chain recombines TRDV1 with TRDJ1, with 10 positions matching TRDD3. J was trimmed by 0 bases and V by 1 base; bases with no gene match: 14. The CDR3 has 20 amino acids. Looked up from germline, CDR1 is TSWWSYY and CDR2 is QGS. This CDR3 is CALGEPERGIRPSYTDKLIF. In DNA form, the CDR3 reads TGTGCTCTTGGGGAACCTGAACGGGGGATACGCCCCTCTTACACCGATAAACTCATCTTT.

This clone was detected only a few times. The chain employs TRDV1 and TRDJ1, with unresolved D. CDR1 TSWWSYY and CDR2 QGS come from the germline V gene. This CDR3 is built from 16 residues. Trimming cost V 4 bases and J 0 bases, with 15 bases left between them. CDR3 residues: CALGAWREPYTDKLIF. DNA of the CDR3: TGTGCTCTTGGGGCCTGGAGGGAGCCGTACACCGATAAACTCATCTTT.

The chain couples TRDV1 to TRDJ1, with 7 positions matching TRDD2. Assignment of the J gene here rests on matching the DNA to germline, because TCRdb gives none. Germline CDR1 reads TSWWSYY; CDR2 reads QGS. The CDR3 is 17 residues long. V dropped 3 bases and J dropped 0; count of bases not matched to a gene: 10. The CDR3 protein is CALGDPIPTMYTDKLIF. The CDR3 nucleotides read TGTGCTCTTGGGGACCCAATTCCTACCATGTACACCGATAAACTCATCTTT.